These T cell receptor beta chains were read from a single sample in a study of tumor T cells in aggressive B-cell lymphoma. TCRdb's copy holds only in-frame clones and misses some; the assay was immunoSEQ multiplex PCR. The table lists about 9,900 clones, approximately 85% of them singletons. Specimen: tumor tissue. The receptors were gathered from an adult with diffuse large B cell lymphoma. Each CDR3 is given without its conserved first and last residue. Clone size appears in some rows only: once, few, many, or a class for an expanded clone.

abundance: .; v_gene: TRBV5-1; j_gene: TRBJ2-6; CDR3aa: ASSLIAGANVLT
abundance: .; v_gene: TRBV6-5; j_gene: TRBJ2-7; CDR3aa: ASSYRGSYEQY
abundance: once; v_gene: TRBV6-5; j_gene: TRBJ2-7; CDR3aa: ASSPSGGGYEQY
abundance: .; v_gene: TRBV7-4; j_gene: TRBJ2-7; CDR3aa: ASSFFAGADSYEQY
abundance: once; v_gene: TRBV4-2; j_gene: TRBJ1-6; CDR3aa: ASSQDGAYNSPLH
abundance: .; v_gene: TRBV6-6; j_gene: TRBJ2-7; CDR3aa: ASSLGQGSYEQY
abundance: .; v_gene: TRBV6-5; j_gene: TRBJ1-1; CDR3aa: ASSPGGRGTEAF
abundance: once; v_gene: TRBV6-6; j_gene: TRBJ2-1; CDR3aa: ASSPGLAGVNEQF
abundance: .; v_gene: TRBV6-5; j_gene: TRBJ1-1; CDR3aa: ASSYGAPSSTEAF
abundance: .; v_gene: TRBV7-2; j_gene: TRBJ2-7; CDR3aa: ASSRSGRGTYEQY
abundance: once; v_gene: TRBV6-1; j_gene: TRBJ2-5; CDR3aa: ASSSDRKETQY
abundance: .; v_gene: TRBV5-1; j_gene: TRBJ1-2; CDR3aa: ASSPSGGNYGYT
abundance: .; v_gene: TRBV9; j_gene: TRBJ2-1; CDR3aa: ASSLGLARQGEQF
abundance: .; v_gene: TRBV7-2; j_gene: TRBJ2-3; CDR3aa: ASSPAGRPDTQY
abundance: .; v_gene: TRBV19; j_gene: TRBJ1-5; CDR3aa: ASSIRGDNQPQH
abundance: .; v_gene: TRBV7-3; j_gene: TRBJ2-3; CDR3aa: ASSLRREGTQY
abundance: once; v_gene: TRBV5-4; j_gene: TRBJ2-1; CDR3aa: ASSPLAGVGNYEQF
abundance: .; v_gene: TRBV20-1; j_gene: TRBJ1-2; CDR3aa: SAGVFGGYT
abundance: .; v_gene: TRBV5-4; j_gene: TRBJ1-4; CDR3aa: ASSLSGRGGEKLF
abundance: .; v_gene: TRBV14; j_gene: TRBJ1-2; CDR3aa: ASSQGSEGYT
abundance: .; v_gene: TRBV7-9; j_gene: TRBJ2-3; CDR3aa: ASSQGVGLAGSDTQY
abundance: .; v_gene: TRBV7-9; j_gene: TRBJ1-2; CDR3aa: ASSQGTGGYGYT
abundance: .; v_gene: TRBV27; j_gene: TRBJ1-2; CDR3aa: ASSFWADHDYGYT
abundance: .; v_gene: TRBV28; j_gene: .; CDR3aa: ASSLSRTGDEQY
abundance: .; v_gene: TRBV5-8; j_gene: TRBJ2-1; CDR3aa: ASSSRTVVNEQF
abundance: .; v_gene: TRBV4-2; j_gene: TRBJ1-2; CDR3aa: ASSQDARGANYGYT
abundance: .; v_gene: TRBV28; j_gene: TRBJ1-1; CDR3aa: ASSRRDSVYEAF
abundance: .; v_gene: TRBV5-6; j_gene: TRBJ2-5; CDR3aa: ASSWGLLAGVETQY
abundance: .; v_gene: TRBV19; j_gene: TRBJ2-7; CDR3aa: ASSIGREYEQY
abundance: .; v_gene: TRBV28; j_gene: TRBJ1-5; CDR3aa: ASNGQGALLSPQH
abundance: .; v_gene: TRBV5-1; j_gene: TRBJ2-5; CDR3aa: ASSTSLAGVQETQY
abundance: .; v_gene: TRBV16; j_gene: TRBJ2-5; CDR3aa: ASSQFFSGKETQY
abundance: .; v_gene: TRBV20-1; j_gene: TRBJ2-1; CDR3aa: SALGAHEQF
abundance: .; v_gene: TRBV2; j_gene: TRBJ2-7; CDR3aa: ASSEAKASGSSYEQY
abundance: .; v_gene: TRBV29-1; j_gene: TRBJ2-1; CDR3aa: SVERLAGVVINEQF
abundance: .; v_gene: TRBV28; j_gene: TRBJ1-1; CDR3aa: ASSFDRVDTEAF
abundance: .; v_gene: TRBV5-1; j_gene: TRBJ2-2; CDR3aa: ASSVAGGTGELF
abundance: .; v_gene: TRBV5-8; j_gene: TRBJ2-7; CDR3aa: ASSPPPSGRVPYEQY
abundance: .; v_gene: TRBV7-9; j_gene: TRBJ1-2; CDR3aa: ASSLGRNYGYT
abundance: .; v_gene: TRBV6-1; j_gene: TRBJ1-5; CDR3aa: ASSDGQRYQPQH
abundance: .; v_gene: TRBV9; j_gene: TRBJ2-2; CDR3aa: ASSATTRSTGELF
abundance: .; v_gene: TRBV7-7; j_gene: TRBJ2-4; CDR3aa: ASSPREGGIQY
abundance: .; v_gene: TRBV19; j_gene: TRBJ2-1; CDR3aa: ASSSRERYNEQF
abundance: .; v_gene: TRBV4-2; j_gene: TRBJ2-4; CDR3aa: ASSEPSTGKNIQY
abundance: .; v_gene: TRBV5-1; j_gene: TRBJ2-3; CDR3aa: ASSLISSWQVRDTQY
abundance: once; v_gene: TRBV28; j_gene: TRBJ2-1; CDR3aa: ASSRTSGYNEQF
abundance: .; v_gene: TRBV28; j_gene: TRBJ2-7; CDR3aa: ASLGQKFYEQY
abundance: .; v_gene: TRBV7-9; j_gene: TRBJ1-4; CDR3aa: ASGLSGHNEKLF
abundance: .; v_gene: TRBV19; j_gene: TRBJ2-3; CDR3aa: ASSTVFRDPLAGTDTQY
abundance: .; v_gene: TRBV30; j_gene: TRBJ1-4; CDR3aa: AWSPRPGNEKLF
abundance: few; v_gene: TRBV11-2; j_gene: TRBJ2-1; CDR3aa: ASSSSGGSYNEQF
abundance: .; v_gene: TRBV7-7; j_gene: TRBJ2-2; CDR3aa: ASSLRRQDTGELF
abundance: .; v_gene: TRBV5-1; j_gene: TRBJ2-7; CDR3aa: ASSVLAGMFEQY